The rows below give T cell receptor beta chains drawn from one sample of a study of early T cells in non-severe SARS-CoV-2 infection. One entry per CDR3 protein, called by TCRdb with MiXCR from the 5' RACE reads. The sample records over 45,000 distinct CDR3 sequences, about 15% being singletons. Sequencing used whole blood, obtained at baseline. The receptors stem from an adult who was a healthcare worker with PCR-confirmed SARS-CoV-2 infection or an uninfected control (not recorded which). The CDR3 runs from the conserved cysteine through the conserved F or W. A D gene is named only where the DNA matches it firmly. Rows may omit the clone size; those that give it use once, few, many or a size class.

V gene,J gene,D gene,clone size,CDR3 protein,CDR3 DNA
TRBV20-1,TRBJ2-3,TRBD1,many,CSALQGETDTQYF,TGCAGTGCACTTCAGGGGGAAACAGATACGCAGTATTTT
TRBV20-1,TRBJ2-7,TRBD1,few,CSAIQGGDHYEQYF,TGCAGTGCTATACAGGGGGGAGATCACTACGAGCAGTACTTC
TRBV18,TRBJ1-3,.,few,CASSPPAENTIYF,TGTGCCAGCTCACCACCCGCTGAAAACACCATATATTTT
TRBV28,TRBJ1-4,.,many,CASSSTGSREARKKLFF,TGTGCCAGCAGTTCAACCGGTTCCAGGGAGGCGCGGAAGAAACTGTTTTTT
TRBV12-5,TRBJ1-2,.,.,CASGSGVDNGYTF,TGTGCTAGTGGTTCAGGGGTCGACAATGGCTACACCTTC
TRBV6-5,TRBJ1-1,.,few,CASSYGRDDTEAFF,TGTGCCAGCAGTTACGGTAGAGATGACACTGAAGCTTTCTTT
TRBV29-1,TRBJ2-7,.,few,CSVGRVLGGTSSYEQYF,TGCAGCGTTGGTCGCGTTCTGGGCGGAACCAGCTCCTACGAGCAGTACTTC
TRBV25-1,TRBJ2-7,.,.,CASSGGAGIYEQYF,TGTGCCAGCAGTGGGGGGGCCGGAATTTACGAGCAGTACTTC
TRBV25-1,TRBJ2-1,TRBD2,.,CASSEPSGSYNEQFF,TGTGCCAGCAGTGAACCTAGCGGGAGTTATAATGAGCAGTTCTTC
TRBV5-1,TRBJ1-1,.,.,CASSLNGDFDTEAFF,TGCGCCAGCAGCTTGAATGGAGATTTTGACACTGAAGCTTTCTTT
TRBV10-3,TRBJ2-7,.,few,CACRDETYEQYF,TGTGCCTGCCGGGACGAGACCTACGAGCAGTACTTC
TRBV11-2,TRBJ2-1,TRBD1,.,CASSPDRGPYPYIQFF,TGTGCCAGCAGCCCAGACAGGGGCCCCTATCCATACATACAGTTCTTC
TRBV6-5,TRBJ2-1,TRBD2,.,CASTGTSGRYNEQFF,TGTGCCAGCACCGGGACTTCCGGGAGGTACAATGAGCAGTTCTTC
TRBV3-1,TRBJ2-2,TRBD1,.,CASRRDSSNTGELFF,TGTGCCAGCAGGAGGGACAGTTCGAACACCGGGGAGCTGTTTTTT
TRBV28,TRBJ1-5,TRBD1,few,CASTGDRVKPQHF,TGTGCCAGCACTGGGGACAGGGTAAAGCCCCAGCATTTT
TRBV5-1,TRBJ1-1,.,many,CASSLGGGLATEAFF,TGCGCCAGCAGCTTGGGTGGCGGTTTGGCCACTGAAGCTTTCTTT
TRBV29-1,TRBJ2-5,TRBD2,many,CSVEDSSGGRARQETQYF,TGCAGCGTTGAAGATAGTTCGGGCGGGAGGGCCCGCCAAGAGACCCAGTACTTC
TRBV12-3/TRBV12-4,TRBJ2-3,.,few,CASGGFRDTQYF,TGTGCCAGCGGGGGTTTCCGAGATACGCAGTATTTT
TRBV5-1,TRBJ2-7,.,few,CASSLGGETYEQYF,TGCGCCAGCAGCTTAGGCGGGGAAACCTACGAGCAGTACTTC
TRBV11-2,TRBJ2-1,.,few,CASSRDLLAGPVF,TGTGCCAGCAGCCGGGATTTACTAGCCGGTCCTGTCTTC
TRBV7-8,TRBJ2-1,TRBD1,.,CASLDQGDNEQFF,TGTGCCTCCTTGGATCAGGGGGACAATGAGCAGTTCTTC
TRBV4-2,TRBJ1-6,TRBD1,few,CASSQANRGNSPLHF,TGTGCCAGCAGCCAAGCCAACAGGGGCAATTCACCCCTCCACTTT
TRBV11-3,TRBJ2-7,.,.,CASSLLSLPFEQYF,TGTGCCAGCAGCTTACTCAGCCTCCCCTTCGAGCAGTACTTC
TRBV15,TRBJ2-1,.,.,CATSQLRGGANEQFF,TGTGCCACCAGCCAACTGCGGGGCGGGGCCAATGAGCAGTTCTTC
TRBV6-5,TRBJ2-5,TRBD2,.,CASSYSAAGLETQYF,TGTGCCAGCAGTTACTCTGCAGCGGGACTAGAGACCCAGTACTTC
TRBV19,TRBJ2-3,TRBD2,.,CASSSLAGAADTQYF,TGTGCCAGTAGTTCTCTAGCGGGAGCAGCAGATACGCAGTATTTT
TRBV5-6,TRBJ1-3,.,many,CASSLTATGNTIYF,TGTGCCAGCAGCTTGACAGCTACTGGAAACACCATATATTTT
TRBV29-1,TRBJ1-2,TRBD1,many,CSVGEGGVYGYTF,TGCAGCGTTGGAGAAGGGGGCGTCTATGGCTACACCTTC
TRBV5-5,TRBJ1-2,.,few,CASIRGRTNGYTF,TGTGCCAGCATTCGGGGACGGACGAATGGCTACACCTTC
TRBV7-8,TRBJ2-3,TRBD2,many,CASSLVAGGDTDTQYF,TGTGCCAGCAGCTTAGTAGCGGGGGGGGACACAGATACGCAGTATTTT
TRBV6-1,TRBJ1-1,.,.,CASSEPHRDTEAFF,TGTGCCAGCAGTGAACCCCACAGGGACACTGAAGCTTTCTTT
TRBV28,TRBJ1-2,TRBD1,.,CASSPGDRAYGYTF,TGTGCCAGCAGCCCAGGGGACAGGGCTTATGGCTACACCTTC
TRBV18,TRBJ1-1,TRBD1,many,CASSRQGMNTEAFF,TGTGCCAGCTCACGACAGGGGATGAACACTGAAGCTTTCTTT
TRBV28,TRBJ1-4,TRBD1,once,CASSRRQGAFEKLFF,TGTGCCAGCAGTAGACGACAGGGGGCGTTTGAAAAACTGTTTTTT
TRBV7-9,TRBJ2-7,.,once,CASSLADRIEQYF,TGTGCCAGCAGCTTAGCCGACAGGATCGAGCAGTACTTC
TRBV28,TRBJ2-1,TRBD2,many,CASSFLTAGANEQFF,TGTGCCAGCAGTTTCCTAACAGCGGGGGCGAATGAGCAGTTCTTC
TRBV3-1,TRBJ2-3,.,many,CASSHGSSDTQYF,TGTGCCAGCAGCCACGGATCCTCAGATACGCAGTATTTT
TRBV18,TRBJ1-1,.,few,CASSPPSSTEAFF,TGTGCCAGCTCACCACCCTCCAGCACTGAAGCTTTCTTT
TRBV5-1,TRBJ2-1,.,once,CASSRIGTLGSGQRNEQFF,TGCGCCAGCAGCCGAATAGGTACCTTGGGGTCGGGGCAACGCAATGAGCAGTTCTTC